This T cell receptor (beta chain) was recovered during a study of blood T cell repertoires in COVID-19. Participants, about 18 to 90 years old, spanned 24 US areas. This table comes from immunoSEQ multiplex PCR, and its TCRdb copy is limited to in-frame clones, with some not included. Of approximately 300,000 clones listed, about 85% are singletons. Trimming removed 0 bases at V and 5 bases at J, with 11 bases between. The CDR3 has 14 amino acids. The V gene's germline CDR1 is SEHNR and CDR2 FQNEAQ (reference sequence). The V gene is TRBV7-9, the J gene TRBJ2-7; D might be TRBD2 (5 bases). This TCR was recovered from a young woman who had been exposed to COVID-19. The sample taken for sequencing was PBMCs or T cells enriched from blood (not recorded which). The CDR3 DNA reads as TGTGCCAGCAGCTTAGCGTTGAGGGAAAACGAGCAGTACTTC. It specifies CASSLALRENEQYF.